The rows below give T cell receptor beta chains drawn from one sample of a study of shared clonotypes between healthy human individuals. Assay: immunoSEQ multiplex PCR; the TCRdb copy retains only in-frame clones and omits some. In the table there are about 2.4 million clones, around nine tenths of which are singletons. The specimen was naive CD4+ T cells sorted from blood. The receptors derive from a man aged 18 to 29 in good health. The CDR3 runs from the conserved cysteine through the conserved F or W. Each record gives: V gene, J gene, clone size, D gene, CDR3 protein, CDR3 DNA. A D gene is named only where the DNA matches it firmly. The size field is filled for only some rows; it gives once, few, many or a size class.

TRBV7-9	TRBJ2-2	once	TRBD1	CASTRSGGIGELFF	TGTGCCAGCACCAGATCAGGGGGAATAGGGGAGCTGTTTTTT
TRBV7-9	TRBJ1-3	-	-	CASSLARKDNTIYF	TGTGCCAGCAGCTTAGCGAGGAAGGACAACACCATATATTTT
TRBV5-1	TRBJ2-3	-	-	CASSLYPSRDTQYF	TGCGCCAGCAGCTTGTATCCTTCGCGAGATACGCAGTATTTT
TRBV2	TRBJ1-6	-	TRBD1	CASSETGGNSPLHF	TGTGCCAGCAGTGAGACAGGGGGCAATTCACCCCTCCACTTT
TRBV19	TRBJ1-2	-	-	CASSNPAEANYGYTF	TGTGCCAGTAGTAACCCCGCGGAAGCTAACTATGGCTACACCTTC
TRBV7-3	TRBJ2-2	-	-	CASSEQGNTGELFF	TGTGCCAGCAGCGAACAGGGGAACACCGGGGAGCTGTTTTTT
TRBV18	TRBJ1-5	-	-	CASPGKGSNQPQHF	TGTGCCAGCCCGGGCAAGGGTAGCAATCAGCCCCAGCATTTT
TRBV6-1	TRBJ1-6	-	-	CASSEIRGSPLHF	TGTGCCAGCAGTGAAATAAGGGGTTCACCCCTCCACTTT
TRBV4-3	TRBJ2-3	-	-	CASSQDNGGGTDTQYF	TGCGCCAGCAGCCAAGATAATGGCGGGGGCACAGATACGCAGTATTTT
TRBV18	TRBJ1-1	few	-	CASSPSNTEAFF	TGTGCCAGCTCACCTTCGAACACTGAAGCTTTCTTT
TRBV6-6	TRBJ1-5	-	-	CASLQVWRANQPQHF	TGTGCCAGCCTCCAGGTTTGGAGAGCTAATCAGCCCCAGCATTTT
TRBV28	TRBJ2-1	-	-	CASSLSQGVRTNEQFF	TGTGCCAGCAGTTTATCCCAGGGAGTCAGGACCAATGAGCAGTTCTTC
TRBV5-1	TRBJ2-1	-	-	CASSFTLGHEQFF	TGCGCCAGCAGCTTCACATTGGGCCATGAGCAGTTCTTC
TRBV28	TRBJ1-1	-	-	CASSLGTEAFF	TGTGCCAGCAGTTTGGGGACTGAAGCTTTCTTT
TRBV23-1	TRBJ2-6	-	-	CASSQYAVLLLSGANVLTF	TGCGCCAGCAGTCAATACGCGGTGCTCCTCCTCTCTGGGGCCAACGTCCTGACTTTC